These 14 T cell receptor beta chains share one sample of origin, sequenced in a study of response to subunit inactivated influenza vaccine. TCRdb reprocessed the RT-PCR reads via MiXCR and lists one record per CDR3 protein. The sample carries hundreds of thousands of distinct CDR3 sequences, approximately 17% recorded once. This specimen consisted of PBMCs from blood, obtained 4 to 6 days after vaccination. These receptors all stem from a man between 50 and 59 years old who received an inactivated influenza vaccine.

The chain is built from TRBV9 and TRBJ2-2; weak D call: TRBD2 (7 bases). Per the germline V gene, CDR1 is SGDLS and CDR2 is YYNGEE. This CDR3 has 16 residues. The V and J ends lost 0 bases and 5 bases respectively, with 14 bases between them. CDR3 sequence reads: CASSVGGGAWTGELFF. DNA for the CDR3: TGTGCCAGCAGCGTAGGTGGGGGGGCGTGGACCGGGGAGCTGTTTTTT.

This clonotype occurred many times. This chain links TRBV9 with TRBJ2-3; 11 nucleotides line up with TRBD2. The J segment lost 3 bases and the V segment lost 2 bases, leaving 5 bases of the junction unmatched. The length of the CDR3 is 16 residues. Germline V gene data show CDR1 as SGDLS and CDR2 as YYNGEE. This CDR3 reads CASSVLAGGRTDTQYF. Here the CDR3 DNA reads TGTGCCAGCAGCGTCCTAGCGGGAGGTCGAACAGATACGCAGTATTTT.

This clonotype was found a few times. The chain combines TRBV7-2 with TRBJ2-1; 9 bases agree with TRBD1. V dropped 5 bases and J dropped 4; count of bases not matched to a gene: 9. Germline-derived CDR1 and CDR2 are SGHTA and FQGNSA. This CDR3 has 16 amino acids. CDR3 protein: CASSLRQGGIYNEQFF. The CDR3 DNA reads TGTGCCAGCAGCCTAAGACAGGGGGGTATATACAATGAGCAGTTCTTC. The full variable domain, rest sourced from reference TRBV7-2 and TRBJ2-1, is GAGVSQSPSNKVTEKGKDVELRCDPISGHTALYWYRQSLGQGLEFLIYFQGNSAPDKSGLPSDRFSAERTGGSVSTLTIQRTQQEDSAVYLCASSLRQGGIYNEQFFGPGTRLTVL.

The chain links TRBV20-1 to TRBJ2-1, with a tentative D call TRBD2 (6 bases). The CDR3 sequence is 16 residues long. The V end lost 5 bases, the J end lost 14 bases, and 31 bases lay between the germline ends. Germline CDR1 and CDR2: DFQATT and SNEGSKA (reference sequence). The CDR3 protein is CSARAAGSIEGGGKFF. The CDR3 DNA reads as TGCAGTGCTCGGGCCGCGGGGAGTATTGAGGGAGGAGGCAAGTTCTTC.

This clonotype was counted a few times. The chain uses TRBV20-1 and TRBJ2-2; D gene unclear. Germline CDR1 reads DFQATT; CDR2 reads SNEGSKA (reference sequence). There are 12 residues in the CDR3. Trimming removed 6 bases from V and 0 bases from J, with 5 bases in between. The DNA for the CDR3 is TGCAGTGCGCCAGCGAACACCGGGGAGCTGTTTTTT. Amino acids: CSAPANTGELFF.

This clonotype was seen repeatedly, ten times or more. V is TRBV29-1 and J is TRBJ2-3; D possibly corresponds to TRBD2 (6 bases). The length of the CDR3 is 15 residues. V lost 3 bases and J lost 8, with 21 bases in between. Per germline, CDR1 SQVTM and CDR2 ANQGSEA. Written as DNA, the CDR3 is TGCAGCGTTGACCAGGGATACCTGGTGGAGGGTACGCAGTATTTT. It translates to CSVDQGYLVEGTQYF.

This chain connects TRBV20-1 to TRBJ1-1, with no clear D. This CDR3 spans 12 amino acids. From germline, CDR1 is DFQATT and CDR2 SNEGSKA (reference sequence). Trimming took off 5 bases at V and 5 bases at J, with 12 bases between the two ends. CDR3 sequence: CSAQDGRTEAFF. Written as DNA, the CDR3 is TGCAGTGCTCAGGACGGAAGGACTGAAGCTTTCTTT.

In its sample, this clonotype was seen many times. The chain's CDR3 is CASSGQGTGELFF. The DNA of the CDR3 is TGTGCCAGCAGTGGACAGGGGACCGGGGAGCTGTTTTTT. The chain couples TRBV7-9 to TRBJ2-2, with 9 nucleotides matching TRBD1. Per the germline V gene, CDR1 is SEHNR and CDR2 is FQNEAQ (reference sequence). Trimming took 6 bases from V and 5 from J; bases not matched to a gene: 1. CDR3 length: 13 residues. The variable domain in full, completed from reference TRBV7-9 and TRBJ2-2, reads DTGVSQNPRHKITKRGQNVTFRCDPISEHNRLYWYRQTLGQGPEFLTYFQNEAQLEKSRLLSDRFSAERPKGSFSTLEIQRTEQGDSAMYLCASSGQGTGELFFGEGSRLTVL.

This clonotype was picked up a small number of times. The chain carries TRBV7-2 and TRBJ2-5; no definite D call. Germline V gives CDR1 SGHTA, CDR2 FQGNSA. V was trimmed by 3 bases and J by 2 bases, leaving 10 bases between them. The CDR3 sequence is 14 residues long. The CDR3 region has the DNA TGTGCCAGCAGCTTCACAGTGACACAAGAGACCCAGTACTTC. Its translation: CASSFTVTQETQYF.

This clonotype was seen a handful of times. J is TRBJ2-7 and V is TRBV5-1; TRBD1 is a possible D gene (5 bases). The V end lost 0 bases, the J end lost 4 bases, and 14 bases lay between the germline ends. Germline CDR1 is SGHRS and CDR2 is YFSETQ. There are 15 residues in the CDR3. For the CDR3, the DNA is TGCGCCAGCAGCTTGGATTGGGGAACAGGATACGAGCAGTACTTC. Encoded protein: CASSLDWGTGYEQYF.

This clonotype was counted between two and nine times. V usage is TRBV12-3 or TRBV12-4 and J usage is TRBJ2-7; 7 bases align to TRBD1. The ends lost 4 bases at V and 5 bases at J; junction bases unmatched: 8. The CDR3 is 14 amino acids. CDR3 loop: CASSSTGFFDEQYF. CDR3 nucleotide sequence: TGTGCCAGCAGTTCGACAGGGTTTTTCGACGAGCAGTACTTC.

The chain joins TRBV20-1 to TRBJ1-5; D is uncertain. CDR1 and CDR2 (germline): DFQATT, SNEGSKA (reference sequence). This CDR3 contains 14 residues. The V end lost 0 bases, the J end lost 4 bases, and 10 bases lay between the germline ends. CDR3 coding DNA: TGCAGTGCTAGAGATGGCACGCCAAATCAGCCCCAGCATTTT. Translated, it gives CSARDGTPNQPQHF.

This clonotype was seen repeatedly, ten times or more. The V and J genes are TRBV24-1 and TRBJ2-5; D remains ambiguous. V lost 0 bases to trimming and J lost 5 bases, with 9 bases between them. The CDR3 extends over 14 amino acids. From germline, CDR1 is KGHDR and CDR2 SFDVKD. This CDR3 is CATSDLYYPETQYF. CDR3 nucleotide sequence: TGTGCCACCAGTGATTTGTACTATCCTGAGACCCAGTACTTC.

This clonotype turned up a few times. The chain employs TRBV6-1 and TRBJ1-1; D gene unclear. This CDR3 contains 14 residues. Trimming left V 8 bases short and J 0 bases short, with 13 bases between. The V gene's germline CDR1 is MNHNS and CDR2 SASEGT. CDR3 nucleotides: TGTGCCAGCTTCCGGGATTTCATGAACACTGAAGCTTTCTTT. Amino acids: CASFRDFMNTEAFF.